This T cell receptor beta chain was identified during a study of T cell responses to AZD1222 COVID-19 vaccine listed by TCRdb under 2021. Regarding the study in general: AZD1222 recipients whose second dose came at about 4 weeks and those whose second dose came at about 12 weeks were combined into one group, since spike-specific TCR depth and breadth did not differ between the two schedules. TCR sequencing was performed for about 240 trial participants, of whom roughly 200 were given two doses of AZD1222 and some 25 were given two doses of MenACWY control vaccine. Trial participants were enrolled by age into 18-55, 56-69 and 70-plus year subgroups, with about 150, 28 and 57 TCR-sequenced participants respectively. Study-wide findings and limitations: Only 5 to 7 AZD1222 recipients were SARS-CoV-2 seropositive at baseline, limiting conclusions about previously exposed vaccinees. Nearly half of unique spike-specific TCRs reportedly recognized epitopes outside regions mutated in the B.1.351 and B.1.1.7 variants. In the small 56-69-year group, the increase in depth fell short of significance, most likely because of low power. The whole spike protein was spanned by vaccine-associated CD4 TCRs, and dominant responses were seen in regions 160-218 and 743-854. Most participants were white British and females outnumbered males, and the authors suggested that clonal diversity may have been underestimated. No day 14 peak-response samples were available, so repertoires were characterized only after the peak T cell response. After two AZD1222 doses, both the breadth and the depth of spike-specific TCRs were significantly higher than at day 0 and than in MenACWY recipients.

This sample's time point label indicates: baseline before first vaccination. Vaccinee samples were obtained from the UK trials COV001 and COV002, which included a single-blind randomized controlled phase 2/3 trial of AZD1222 (ChAdOx1 nCoV-19) in healthy adults. For TCRbeta chain sequencing, PBMC samples were collected from trial participants at day 0 and at day 28 after the second dose. A remark on this clone: Its antigen remains undetermined. Base qualities were left out, and no much larger clone turns up one base away. In the same sample, other DNA sequences code for this CDR3.

The CDR3 regions of human TCRbeta chains were subjected to immunosequencing. Turning to the authors' computational methods: Repertoire TCRs were matched against a reference library of SARS-CoV-2-specific TCRs generated with the MIRA antigen-specificity platform. Breadth meant the fraction of unique TCRs that were SARS-CoV-2-associated, whereas depth meant the fraction of total T cells that were SARS-CoV-2-associated. Each spike-specific TCR was assigned to its reactive spike region and to a CD4 or CD8 class using the MIRA data. Log10-transformed breadth and depth values were compared by one-way ANOVA with Sidak's multiple comparisons tests. TCRdb provides this immuneACCESS table in a form limited to in-frame rearrangements. Some clones are lacking; in checked studies, under half of them reflect an unresolved V gene, and why the rest are absent is not known. The DNA gave D and trimming, while V, J and clone size come from that table. This sample comprises about 130,000 clones, approximately 93% of them detected only once. Clones ranked in the top ten supply 0.9% to 0.95% of the sample.

V lost 3 bases and J lost 6 bases; the stretch between them is 6 bases long. The CDR3 spans 12 residues, from the cysteine through the phenylalanine. Only the CDR3 portion is preserved as DNA: 36 bases, with reading frame beginning at the first base. Material: peripheral blood, obtained on day 0 of AZD1222 vaccination. Recombination connected TRBV12-3 or TRBV12-4 to TRBJ1-5, with no D gene named confidently. The sequence came from an adult in good health. The DNA is as follows: TGTGCCAGCAGTTTCGGGGTTCAGCCCCAGCATTTT. Its protein is CASSFGVQPQHF.